The 26 T cell receptor beta chains in this list originate from one sample, sequenced in a study of T-cell memory formation after mild COVID-19. One entry per CDR3 protein, called by TCRdb with MiXCR from the 5' RACE reads. The data contain approximately 300,000 distinct CDR3 sequences, roughly 19% of them singletons. The sequenced sample consisted of PBMCs or a T cell subset sorted from them (not recorded which). These TCRs come from a man aged 18 to 30 who had mild COVID-19 (a few samples of this study predate the infection). Cell type and time point are not known.

The chain recombines TRBV6-5 with TRBJ2-1; D unclear. The CDR3 runs 12 residues. Trimming removed 3 bases at V and 4 bases at J, with 4 bases between. Germline assignment: CDR1 MNHEY and CDR2 SVGAGI. The CDR3 reads CASSYGYNEQFF. CDR3 DNA: TGTGCCAGCAGTTATGGTTACAATGAGCAGTTCTTC.

This clonotype was seen repeatedly, ten times or more. In DNA, the CDR3 is TGTGCCAGCAGTCCGGGACAGGTTTACACCGGGGAGCTGTTTTTT. This gives the protein CASSPGQVYTGELFF. The rearrangement links TRBV12-3 or TRBV12-4 to TRBJ2-2, with 8 bases matching TRBD1. The CDR3 is 15 amino acids. V dropped 5 bases and J dropped 3; count of bases not matched to a gene: 5.

This clonotype was detected a few times. V is TRBV27 and J is TRBJ2-7; 14 nucleotides line up with TRBD2. The J segment lost 5 bases and the V segment lost 5 bases, leaving 8 bases of the junction unmatched. From germline, CDR1 is MNHEY and CDR2 SMNVEV (reference sequence). The CDR3 has 16 residues. For the CDR3, the DNA is TGTGCCAGCAGTACTACCGGGACTAGCGGGGGTGACGAGCAGTACGTC. Translating it yields CASSTTGTSGGDEQYV.

This chain uses TRBV5-4 with TRBJ2-2; 9 bases align to TRBD1. Germline loops: CDR1 SGHNT, CDR2 YYREEE (reference sequence). V shed 2 bases and J 3 bases; nucleotides not matched to a gene: 5. The CDR3 has 16 amino acids. Here the CDR3 reads CASSFGGTGYTGELFF. For the CDR3, the DNA is TGTGCCAGCAGCTTTGGCGGGACAGGGTACACCGGGGAGCTGTTTTTT.

The V and J genes are TRBV7-2 and TRBJ1-6; 9 bases map to TRBD1. Germline values: CDR1 SGHTA, CDR2 FQGNSA. This CDR3 is built from 15 residues. The trim removed 3 bases at V and 8 bases at J, leaving 5 bases unmatched. CDR3 loop: CASSFAGQGYSPLHF. The CDR3 nucleotides are TGTGCCAGCAGCTTCGCTGGACAGGGGTATTCACCCCTCCACTTT. The entire variable domain, with the rest obtained from reference TRBV7-2 and TRBJ1-6, is as follows: GAGVSQSPSNKVTEKGKDVELRCDPISGHTALYWYRQSLGQGLEFLIYFQGNSAPDKSGLPSDRFSAERTGGSVSTLTIQRTQQEDSAVYLCASSFAGQGYSPLHFGNGTRLTVT.

The chain joins TRBV7-9 to TRBJ2-1; D might be TRBD2 (5 bases). This CDR3 region has 10 residues. V lost 8 bases and J lost 8, with 7 bases in between. From germline, CDR1 is SEHNR and CDR2 FQNEAQ (reference sequence). The CDR3 spells CASVRDEQFF. DNA for the CDR3: TGTGCCAGCGTGAGGGATGAGCAGTTCTTC.

This clonotype appeared many times. The chain is built from TRBV12-3 or TRBV12-4 and TRBJ2-5; no clear D gene. The CDR3 spans 11 residues. Trimming removed 5 bases from V and 1 base from J, with 2 bases in between. The CDR3: CASSAQETQYF. The DNA for the CDR3 is TGTGCCAGCAGTGCCCAAGAGACCCAGTACTTC.

This clonotype appeared once. The chain couples TRBV20-1 to TRBJ1-4; no reliable D call. CDR1 is DFQATT, CDR2 SNEGSKA, per germline (reference sequence). The CDR3 contains 14 residues. Trimming removed 0 bases at V and 7 bases at J, with 12 bases between. The CDR3: CSARDRMGREKLFF. The CDR3 DNA reads TGCAGTGCTAGAGATCGGATGGGCCGTGAAAAACTGTTTTTT.

V is TRBV5-4 and J is TRBJ2-5; no clear D gene. The germline V gene encodes CDR1 SGHNT and CDR2 YYREEE (reference sequence). There are 15 residues in the CDR3. Trimming stripped 2 bases from V and 5 bases from J, with 16 bases between. The CDR3 nucleotides are TGTGCCAGCAGCTTACAGACTGGTCGTAGGGAGACCCAGTACTTC. Its protein is CASSLQTGRRETQYF.

The chain has TRBV29-1 and TRBJ1-1; a weak D match, TRBD1 (5 bases). The V end was cut by 4 bases, the J end by 5 bases, with 8 bases between. Germline V gene data show CDR1 as SQVTM and CDR2 as ANQGSEA. The CDR3 runs 11 residues. The DNA for the CDR3 is TGCAGCGTTGTGGAGGGGACTGAAGCTTTCTTT. This sequence encodes CSVVEGTEAFF. Complete variable domain (other parts from reference TRBV29-1 and TRBJ1-1): SAVISQKPSRDICQRGTSLTIQCQVDSQVTMMFWYRQQPGQSLTLIATANQGSEATYESGFVIDKFPISRPNLTFSTLTVSNMSPEDSSIYLCSVVEGTEAFFGQGTRLTVV.

This clonotype has only a few counts. The V and J genes are TRBV7-2 and TRBJ1-2; D ambiguous. This CDR3 region has 13 residues. Germline V CDR1 and CDR2: SGHTA, FQGNSA. Trimming shortened V by 5 bases and J by 0 bases, and 7 bases separated the two germline ends. In DNA, the CDR3 is TGTGCCAGCAGCCCGCATTCTAACTATGGCTACACCTTC. Protein product: CASSPHSNYGYTF.

In its sample, this clonotype was seen once. The chain carries TRBV12-3 or TRBV12-4 and TRBJ2-5, with 10 nucleotides matching TRBD2. This CDR3 is 16 amino acids long. The J segment lost 6 bases and the V segment lost 6 bases, leaving 13 bases of the junction unmatched. CDR3 loop: CASSLHSGGRKKTQYF. CDR3 nucleotides: TGTGCCAGCAGCCTTCATAGCGGGGGGAGAAAAAAGACCCAGTACTTC.

This chain connects TRBV5-1 to TRBJ2-1; the match to TRBD1 covers 8 bases. CDR3 length equals 13 residues. Per germline, CDR1 SGHRS and CDR2 YFSETQ. J lost 4 bases, V lost 6 bases, and 3 bases had no gene match. The CDR3 DNA reads TGCGCCAGCATGACAGGGGAGTACAATGAGCAGTTCTTC. Protein sequence: CASMTGEYNEQFF.

This clonotype was recorded a few times. V gene TRBV5-1 combines with J gene TRBJ1-4; the match to TRBD1 covers 9 bases. V shed 3 bases, J shed 0 bases, and the junction held 9 bases outside the gene matches. Germline CDR1 reads SGHRS; CDR2 reads YFSETQ. The CDR3 is 18 residues long. CDR3 protein: CASSWGTGRIATNEKLFF. DNA of the CDR3: TGCGCCAGCAGCTGGGGGACAGGGCGGATCGCAACTAATGAAAAACTGTTTTTT.

The gene calls are TRBV20-1 and TRBJ2-3, with TRBD2 matching over 12 bases. This CDR3 has 17 residues. CDR1 and CDR2 from the germline V gene are DFQATT and SNEGSKA (reference sequence). V was pared by 0 bases and J by 1 base, with 5 bases of the junction left unmatched. The CDR3 is CSARDRRTSGGTDTQYF. CDR3 nucleotides: TGCAGTGCTAGAGATCGGAGGACTAGCGGGGGCACAGATACGCAGTATTTT.

This clonotype has just a few counts. The chain uses TRBV20-1 and TRBJ1-6, with D perhaps TRBD1 (5 bases). The CDR3 length is 13 residues. Germline loops: CDR1 DFQATT, CDR2 SNEGSKA (reference sequence). The V end was cut by 3 bases, the J end by 8 bases, with 11 bases between. This CDR3 is CSASGHSDSPLHF. In nucleotides, the CDR3 is TGCAGTGCTAGCGGACATAGCGATTCACCCCTCCACTTT.

The chain is built from TRBV6-1 and TRBJ2-7, with D perhaps TRBD1 (6 bases). V was trimmed by 4 bases and J by 3 bases, leaving 19 bases between them. Germline values: CDR1 MNHNS, CDR2 SASEGT. There are 16 residues in the CDR3. The CDR3 DNA is TGTGCCAGCAGTGCCTCGTTGGGCCGAGGGGGCTACGAGCAGTACGTC. Protein product: CASSASLGRGGYEQYV.

This chain joins TRBV5-6 and TRBJ2-3; D tentatively reads TRBD1 or TRBD2 (5 bases each). Germline CDR1 and CDR2: SGHDT and YYEEEE. The CDR3 extends over 18 amino acids. Between the trimmed V and J ends, which lost 2 bases and 3 bases, there was a span of 22 bases. The CDR3 nucleotides read TGTGCCAGCAGCTTAATAGTGCGGGTGGAACAGGAAACAGATACGCAGTATTTT. Amino acids: CASSLIVRVEQETDTQYF. The full variable domain, rest sourced from reference TRBV5-6 and TRBJ2-3, is DAGVTQSPTHLIKTRGQQVTLRCSPKSGHDTVSWYQQALGQGPQFIFQYYEEEERQRGNFPDRFSGHQFPNYSSELNVNALLLGDSALYLCASSLIVRVEQETDTQYFGPGTRLTVL.

The chain is built from TRBV10-3 and TRBJ1-1; TRBD1 agrees at 7 bases. Germline V gives CDR1 ENHRY, CDR2 SYGVKD. The ends lost 4 bases at V and 1 base at J; junction bases unmatched: 3. The CDR3 sequence is 14 residues long. CDR3: CAISATGKNTEAFF. The CDR3 DNA follows: TGTGCCATCAGTGCGACAGGGAAGAACACTGAAGCTTTCTTT.

The chain links TRBV4-3 to TRBJ2-5, with 7 bases identical to TRBD2. The junction had 8 bases not matched to a gene; V was cut back by 7 bases and J by 0 bases. This CDR3 has 15 residues. Germline loops: CDR1 LGHNA, CDR2 YSLEER. The CDR3 coding sequence is TGCGCCAGCAATGAGAGGGGAGGGGACCAAGAGACCCAGTACTTC. It encodes CASNERGGDQETQYF.

This sequence joins TRBV4-3 and TRBJ1-6; 7 nucleotides match TRBD1. This CDR3 comprises 15 residues. The germline gives CDR1 LGHNA, CDR2 YSLEER. Unmatched junction bases numbered 7, after V lost 1 base and J lost 10 bases. The CDR3 loop reads CASSQAHRGLSPLHF. The CDR3 coding sequence is TGCGCCAGCAGCCAAGCCCACAGGGGACTGTCACCCCTCCACTTT.

The chain employs TRBV4-3 and TRBJ1-1, with no clear D. Deletions cut 4 bases from V and 1 base from J, with 7 bases between. The CDR3 is 13 amino acids. The germline V gene has CDR1 LGHNA and CDR2 YSLEER. As DNA, the CDR3 is TGCGCCAGCAGCCTTGGGTGGAACACTGAAGCTTTCTTT. Protein product: CASSLGWNTEAFF.

This clonotype has more than one count but fewer than ten. This chain connects TRBV5-1 to TRBJ1-6, with a weak D call TRBD1 (5 bases). The V end lost 5 bases, the J end lost 5 bases, and 20 bases lay between the germline ends. Germline V gene lookup returns CDR1 SGHRS and CDR2 YFSETQ. This CDR3 spans 17 amino acids. This CDR3 reads CASSPSGGAADNSPLHF. The CDR3, as DNA: TGCGCCAGCAGTCCGAGCGGGGGAGCGGCGGATAATTCACCCCTCCACTTT. Full variable domain (rest looked up from reference TRBV5-1 and TRBJ1-6): KAGVTQTPRYLIKTRGQQVTLSCSPISGHRSVSWYQQTPGQGLQFLFEYFSETQRNKGNFPGRFSGRQFSNSRSEMNVSTLELGDSALYLCASSPSGGAADNSPLHFGNGTRLTVT.

This clonotype was observed a handful of times. The V call is TRBV7-2, the J call TRBJ2-7, with D possibly being TRBD2 (6 bases). V lost 5 bases to trimming and J lost 3 bases, with 14 bases between them. Per germline, CDR1 SGHTA and CDR2 FQGNSA. This CDR3 comprises 14 residues. The CDR3 DNA sequence: TGTGCCAGCAGCCCCCCGGGACTCAGCTACGAGCAGTACTTC. It encodes CASSPPGLSYEQYF.

Only a few counts were recorded for this clonotype. J is TRBJ2-7 and V is TRBV5-1, with TRBD2 matching over 7 bases. Germline V lookup: CDR1 SGHRS, CDR2 YFSETQ. CDR3 length: 13 amino acids. J gave up 6 bases and V 0 bases, and 3 bases lay outside the gene matches. Here the CDR3 DNA reads TGCGCCAGCAGCTTGGAGGCTAGCGGCGAGCAGTACGTC. It codes for CASSLEASGEQYV.

This clonotype has only a few counts. V is TRBV5-1 and J is TRBJ2-1, with 9 positions matching TRBD1. V lost 4 bases, J lost 8 bases, and 7 bases stayed unmatched. Per the germline V gene, CDR1 is SGHRS and CDR2 is YFSETQ. This CDR3 contains 14 residues. CDR3 in amino acids: CASSRDRDPDEQFF. CDR3 nucleotide sequence: TGCGCCAGCAGCCGGGACAGGGATCCGGATGAGCAGTTCTTC.